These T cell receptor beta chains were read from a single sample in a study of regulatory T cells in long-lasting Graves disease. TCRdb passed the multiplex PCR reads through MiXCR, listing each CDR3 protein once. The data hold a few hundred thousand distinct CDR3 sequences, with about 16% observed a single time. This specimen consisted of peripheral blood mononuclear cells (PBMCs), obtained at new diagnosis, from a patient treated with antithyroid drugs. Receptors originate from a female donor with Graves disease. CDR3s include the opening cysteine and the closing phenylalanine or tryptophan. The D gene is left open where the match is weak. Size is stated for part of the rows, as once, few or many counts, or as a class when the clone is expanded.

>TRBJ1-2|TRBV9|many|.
TGTGCCAGCAGCGTCTCGACAGGAGGTGGCTACACCTTC
CASSVSTGGGYTF
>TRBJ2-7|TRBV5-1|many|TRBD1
TGCGCCAGCAGCGGTCGGACAGGGGCGAGTTACGAGCAGTACTTC
CASSGRTGASYEQYF
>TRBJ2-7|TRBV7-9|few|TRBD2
TGTGCCAGCAGCGGCTCCACTAGCGGGAGATTTTACGAGCAGTACTTC
CASSGSTSGRFYEQYF
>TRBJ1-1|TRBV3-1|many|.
TGTGCCAGCCAGACCCGGGCAAAGAACACTGAAGCTTTCTTT
CASQTRAKNTEAFF
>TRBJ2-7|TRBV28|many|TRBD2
TGTGCCAGCAGTTCAAACCGACCGGGACTAGCGGGAGCATGGTACGAGCAGTACTTC
CASSSNRPGLAGAWYEQYF
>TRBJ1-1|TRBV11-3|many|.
TGTGCCAGCAGCTCGCAGACTGAAGCTTTCTTT
CASSSQTEAFF
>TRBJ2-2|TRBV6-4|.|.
TGTGCCAGCAGTGACTCTAGCACCGGGGAGCTGTTTTTT
CASSDSSTGELFF
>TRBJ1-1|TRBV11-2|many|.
TGTGCCAGCAGTTTACCGCTGAACACTGAAGCTTTCTTT
CASSLPLNTEAFF
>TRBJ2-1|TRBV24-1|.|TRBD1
TGTGCCACCAGTGAGTGGGACAGCCACAATGAGCAGTTCTTC
CATSEWDSHNEQFF
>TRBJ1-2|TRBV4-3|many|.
TGCGCCAGCAGCCAACAGGACCGCTATGGCTACACCTTC
CASSQQDRYGYTF
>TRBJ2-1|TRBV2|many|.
TGTGCCAGCAAAATTTTTAGGGGACAAGGGTTCTTC
CASKIFRGQGFF
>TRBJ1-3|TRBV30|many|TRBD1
TGTGCGACGAGGCACAGGGGGAAAAACACCATATATTTT
CATRHRGKNTIYF
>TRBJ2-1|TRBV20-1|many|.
TGCAGTGCTAGGGGGGACCCTTACAATGAGCAGTTCTTC
CSARGDPYNEQFF
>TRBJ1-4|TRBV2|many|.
TGTGCCAGCAGACCCAGCCCTTATAATGAAAAACTGTTTTTT
CASRPSPYNEKLFF
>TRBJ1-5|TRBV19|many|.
TGTGCCAGTAGTGGGGCAGCCACTATTCAGCCCCAGCATTTT
CASSGAATIQPQHF
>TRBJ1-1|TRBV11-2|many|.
TGTGCCAGCAGCTTAGCCGCGCCCTCTGAAGCTTTCTTT
CASSLAAPSEAFF
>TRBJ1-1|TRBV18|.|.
TGTGCCAGCTCACCACCGAGTATCGGAAACATGAACACTGAAGCTTTCTTT
CASSPPSIGNMNTEAFF
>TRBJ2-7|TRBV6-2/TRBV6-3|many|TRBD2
TGTGCCACCCAGACTAGCGGTTCCTACGAGCAGTACTTC
CATQTSGSYEQYF
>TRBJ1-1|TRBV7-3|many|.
TGTGCCAGCAGCTTACACCCCCTCACGGTGAACACTGAAGCTTTCTTT
CASSLHPLTVNTEAFF
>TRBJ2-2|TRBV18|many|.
TGTGCCAGCTCACCTACACGTGGGACGGGGAACACCGGGGAGCTGTTTTTT
CASSPTRGTGNTGELFF
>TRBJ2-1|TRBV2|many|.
TGTGCCAGCAATAGACTAGGACGGGGGAATGAGCAGTTCTTC
CASNRLGRGNEQFF
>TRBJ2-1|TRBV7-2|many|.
TGTGCCAGCAGCGTCAGCTATGGCTCCTACAATGAGCAGTTCTTC
CASSVSYGSYNEQFF
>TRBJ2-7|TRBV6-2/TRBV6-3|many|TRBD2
TGTGCCAGCACCGACCCTTCCGGACCCGGGACTAGCAGGACCCCTCGGAAGTACGAGCAGTACTTC
CASTDPSGPGTSRTPRKYEQYF
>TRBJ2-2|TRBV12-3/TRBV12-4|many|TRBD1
TGTGCCAGCACCGGAGGGACAGGGGGTCGCACCGGGGAGCTGTTTTTT
CASTGGTGGRTGELFF
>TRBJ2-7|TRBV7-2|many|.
TGTGCCAGCAGCTTAGGGGGCAGCGTAAGTCTACTCAGGGACTTC
CASSLGGSVSLLRDF
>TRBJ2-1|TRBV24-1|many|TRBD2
TGTGCCACCAGTGATGGGGGACTAGCTGAGCAGTTCTTC
CATSDGGLAEQFF
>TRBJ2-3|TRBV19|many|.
TGTGCCAGTAGTGGGGGAACACCGCTGAGGAGCACAGATACGCAGTATTTT
CASSGGTPLRSTDTQYF
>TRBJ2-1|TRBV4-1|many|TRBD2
TGCGCCAGCAGCCAAGATGGAAGCGGGAGGGCCGTACGGTTCTTC
CASSQDGSGRAVRFF
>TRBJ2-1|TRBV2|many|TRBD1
TGTGCCAGCAGGTGGGGACAGGGTAATGAGCAGTTCTTC
CASRWGQGNEQFF
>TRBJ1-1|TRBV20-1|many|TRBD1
TGCAGTGCTAGGGGACAGGGAAAGGGGGCCCTCCTCACTGAAGCTTTCTTT
CSARGQGKGALLTEAFF
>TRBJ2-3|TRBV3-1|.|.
TGTGCCAGCAGCCAAGAAGGGGGATTTAGCACAGATACGCAGTATTTT
CASSQEGGFSTDTQYF
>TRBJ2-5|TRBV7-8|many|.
TGTGCCAGCAGCGGGACAATCCAAGAGACCCAGTACTTC
CASSGTIQETQYF
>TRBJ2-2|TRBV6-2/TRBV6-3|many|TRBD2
TGTGCCAGCAGTTATTGGGGACTAGCGGGAGTAGCGAACACCGGGGAGCTGTTTTTT
CASSYWGLAGVANTGELFF
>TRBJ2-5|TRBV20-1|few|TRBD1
TGCAGTGCTAGAGATTGGAGACAGGGTGGGGAGACCCAGTACTTC
CSARDWRQGGETQYF
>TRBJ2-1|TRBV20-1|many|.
TGCAGTGCTAGAGGGTTAGGCCCCTGGCTCAATGAGCAGTTCTTC
CSARGLGPWLNEQFF
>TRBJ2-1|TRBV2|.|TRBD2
TGTGCCAGCAGCCAGCTAATAGGACTAGCGGGAGGGCCCGGAAATGAGCAGTTCTTC
CASSQLIGLAGGPGNEQFF
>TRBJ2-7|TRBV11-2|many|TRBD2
TGTGCCAGCAGCTTCCTAGCGGGAGGGTCTTACGAGCAGTACTTC
CASSFLAGGSYEQYF
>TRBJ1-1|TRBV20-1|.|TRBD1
TGCAGTGCCACCCAGGTGACAGGGCCAAACACTGAAGCTTTCTTT
CSATQVTGPNTEAFF
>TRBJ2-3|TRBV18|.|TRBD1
TGTGCCAGCTCAAGGACAGGGGGCACAGATACGCAGTATTTT
CASSRTGGTDTQYF
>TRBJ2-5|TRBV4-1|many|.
TGCGCCAGCAGCCAAGTTGGTTGGGAGACCCAGTACTTC
CASSQVGWETQYF
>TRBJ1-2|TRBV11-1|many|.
TGTGCCAGCAGCTTAGAGAGTGACTATGGCTACACCTTC
CASSLESDYGYTF
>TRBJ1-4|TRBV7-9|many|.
TGTGCCAGCAGCTTAGCAGGAGGGGATGAAAAACTGTTTTTT
CASSLAGGDEKLFF
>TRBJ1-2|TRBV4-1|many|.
TGCGCCAGCAGCCCAATGACATTGGGGGGCTACACCTTC
CASSPMTLGGYTF
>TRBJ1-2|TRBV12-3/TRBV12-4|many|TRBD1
TGTGCCAGCACCGAAGGACAGGGGGCTTTAGATAACTATGGCTACACCTTC
CASTEGQGALDNYGYTF
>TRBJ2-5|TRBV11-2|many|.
TGTGCCAGCAGCAAAAGGACAGTGGAAGAGACCCAGTACTTC
CASSKRTVEETQYF
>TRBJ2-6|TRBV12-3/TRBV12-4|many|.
TGTGCCAGCAGGGTTTCCAGGGCTGGGGCCAACGTCCTGACTTTC
CASRVSRAGANVLTF
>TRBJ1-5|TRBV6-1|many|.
TGTGCCAGTCTAAGGGCAATTAGCAATCAGCCCCAGCATTTT
CASLRAISNQPQHF
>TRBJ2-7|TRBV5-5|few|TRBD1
TGTGCCAGCAGCAGACAGGGGGCGACTACAGGCGAGCAGTACTTC
CASSRQGATTGEQYF
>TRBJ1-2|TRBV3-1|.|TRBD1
TGTGCCAGCAGCTTAAGAGGAGGGGACAGAGGTGGCTACACCTTC
CASSLRGGDRGGYTF
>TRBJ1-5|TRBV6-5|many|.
TGTGCCAGCAGTTACCAAGGGACGTTGGGCAATCAGCCCCAGCATTTT
CASSYQGTLGNQPQHF
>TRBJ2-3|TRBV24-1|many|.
TGTGCCACCAGTGTTGGCGGCACAGATACGCAGTATTTT
CATSVGGTDTQYF
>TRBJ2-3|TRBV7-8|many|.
TGTGCCAGCGGGAGCGATACGCAGTATTTT
CASGSDTQYF
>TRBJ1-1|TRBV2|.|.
TGTGCCAGCAGGGCGACCTGGGAGAACACTGAAGCTTTCTTT
CASRATWENTEAFF
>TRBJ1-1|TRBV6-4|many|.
TGTGCCAGCAGTGACGAGACGGGAACTGAAGCTTTCTTT
CASSDETGTEAFF
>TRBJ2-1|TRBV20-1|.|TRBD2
TGCAGTGCTCCAGCGGGGACTAGCGGGTATAACTCCTACAATGAGCAGTTCTTC
CSAPAGTSGYNSYNEQFF